This is a list of T cell receptor beta chains from one sample in a study of OX40 agonist ivuxolimab in advanced cancers. Sequencing used immunoSEQ multiplex PCR; TCRdb keeps in-frame clones, though not all of them. The profile shows about 77,000 clones, around nine tenths of them singletons. The specimen was CD4+ or CD8+ T cells sorted from blood, collected in a trial of the OX40 agonist ivuxolimab. These receptors were obtained from an adult with an advanced solid tumor such as melanoma, head and neck, liver or kidney cancer. The CDR3 runs from the conserved cysteine through the conserved F or W. A D gene is named only where the DNA matches it firmly. Size values are once, few and many counts, or a class for expanded clones, and some rows have none.

v_call,clone_size,d_call,j_call,cdr3_aa,cdr3_nt
TRBV29-1,.,.,TRBJ1-1,CSAGHGKNTEAFF,TGCAGCGCGGGACACGGAAAGAACACTGAAGCTTTCTTT
TRBV30,.,.,TRBJ2-7,CAWRGGGNFYEQYF,TGTGCCTGGAGAGGGGGCGGGAACTTCTACGAGCAGTACTTC
TRBV28,.,TRBD2,TRBJ2-2,CASRRLAGAPSRGGELFF,TGTGCCAGCAGAAGACTAGCGGGGGCCCCATCGAGGGGCGGGGAGCTGTTTTTT
TRBV7-2,.,.,TRBJ2-7,CASSLGGLDEQYF,TGTGCCAGCAGCTTGGGGGGACTTGACGAGCAGTACTTC
TRBV27,.,.,TRBJ1-4,CASSRGANEKLFF,TGTGCCAGCTCGAGGGGGGCTAATGAAAAACTGTTTTTT
TRBV30,.,.,TRBJ2-7,CAWSSGSYEQYF,TGTGCCTGGAGTTCAGGGAGCTACGAGCAGTACTTC
TRBV2,once,.,TRBJ1-3,CASNPGWDNSGNTIYF,TGTGCCAGCAACCCCGGATGGGACAACTCTGGAAACACCATATATTTT
TRBV10-3,.,TRBD1,TRBJ1-4,CAISESTGGNEKLFF,TGTGCCATCAGTGAGTCTACAGGGGGAAATGAAAAACTGTTTTTT
TRBV19,.,.,TRBJ2-2,CASRLKGSTGELFF,TGTGCCAGTAGATTGAAGGGTTCAACCGGGGAGCTGTTTTTT
TRBV7-2,.,TRBD2,TRBJ2-3,CASGRAGDTQYF,TGTGCCAGCGGGAGGGCGGGAGATACGCAGTATTTT
TRBV6-5,.,.,TRBJ1-1,CASSPLGQNTEAFF,TGTGCCAGCAGCCCCTTGGGTCAGAACACTGAAGCTTTCTTT
TRBV11-1,.,.,TRBJ2-1,CASNVAESSYNEQFF,TGTGCCAGCAACGTGGCAGAGAGCTCCTACAATGAGCAGTTCTTC
TRBV5-4,.,.,TRBJ2-1,CASSLRRDEQFF,TGTGCCAGCAGCCTTCGACGAGATGAGCAGTTCTTC
TRBV6-1,few,.,TRBJ2-7,CASSEATGTLWEQYF,TGTGCCAGCAGTGAAGCGACAGGAACCCTCTGGGAGCAGTACTTC
TRBV7-2,.,TRBD2,TRBJ2-1,CASSRGLAGGMNEQFF,TGTGCCAGCAGCCGGGGACTAGCGGGAGGGATGAATGAGCAGTTCTTC
TRBV30,.,.,TRBJ1-5,CAWRGPGSNQPQHF,TGTGCCTGGAGGGGACCAGGCAGCAATCAGCCCCAGCATTTT
TRBV4-1,.,.,TRBJ2-1,CASSQQLTGYNEQFF,TGCGCCAGCAGCCAACAACTAACAGGGTACAATGAGCAGTTCTTC
TRBV19,.,TRBD2,TRBJ2-1,CASSSLAGVSPNEQFF,TGTGCCAGTAGTAGTCTAGCGGGAGTCTCCCCCAATGAGCAGTTCTTC
TRBV27,.,.,TRBJ2-7,CASNTYRGEQYF,TGTGCCAGCAACACCTACCGGGGCGAGCAGTACTTC
TRBV5-4,.,TRBD2,TRBJ2-1,CASSFSIQPGLGYNEQFF,TGTGCCAGCAGCTTTTCCATACAGCCGGGACTAGGCTACAATGAGCAGTTCTTC
TRBV15,.,.,TRBJ1-6,CATRRDYNSPLHF,TGTGCCACGAGAAGGGATTATAATTCACCCCTCCACTTT
TRBV7-2,.,TRBD2,TRBJ2-3,CASSLDGGGGAIDTQYF,TGTGCCAGCAGCTTAGATGGGGGCGGGGGGGCCATCGATACGCAGTATTTT
TRBV7-9,.,.,TRBJ2-7,CASSTLASHEQYF,TGTGCCAGCAGCACACTAGCTTCCCACGAGCAGTACTTC
TRBV6-1,.,.,TRBJ2-3,CASSASLGPDTQYF,TGTGCCAGCAGTGCCAGCCTCGGCCCAGATACGCAGTATTTT
TRBV7-3,.,TRBD2,TRBJ2-5,CASSLDSGRVETQYF,TGTGCCAGCAGCTTAGATAGCGGGAGAGTAGAGACCCAGTACTTC
TRBV7-2,.,.,TRBJ2-7,CASSANSYEQYF,TGTGCCAGCAGCGCAAACTCCTACGAGCAGTACTTC
TRBV28,.,.,TRBJ2-1,CASTQLGQNYNEQFF,TGTGCCAGCACCCAATTAGGACAGAACTACAATGAGCAGTTCTTC
TRBV5-1,.,TRBD2,TRBJ2-5,CASSSPTGTSGQETQYF,TGCGCCAGCAGCTCCCCTACCGGGACTAGCGGACAAGAGACCCAGTACTTC
TRBV5-1,.,.,TRBJ1-1,CASSLEGGRAGDTEAFF,TGCGCCAGCAGCTTGGAGGGTGGAAGAGCGGGAGACACTGAAGCTTTCTTT
TRBV6-1,.,.,TRBJ2-1,CASSVTHFFSYNEQFF,TGTGCCAGCAGTGTTACTCACTTTTTCTCCTACAATGAGCAGTTCTTC
TRBV9,.,TRBD1,TRBJ2-7,CASSKWDRAYEQYF,TGTGCCAGCAGCAAATGGGACAGGGCCTACGAGCAGTACTTC
TRBV6-1,.,.,TRBJ1-6,CASSETDTYSPLHF,TGTGCCAGCAGTGAGACAGATACCTATTCACCCCTCCACTTT
TRBV5-4,.,.,TRBJ2-7,CASSLEAESYEQYF,TGTGCCAGCAGCTTGGAGGCGGAGAGCTACGAGCAGTACTTC
TRBV18,.,TRBD1,TRBJ2-7,CASSEGTDYSYEQYF,TGTGCCAGCTCAGAAGGGACAGACTATAGCTACGAGCAGTACTTC
TRBV6-1,few,TRBD1,TRBJ2-5,CASSADREETQYF,TGTGCCAGCAGTGCGGACAGGGAGGAGACCCAGTACTTC
TRBV5-1,.,.,TRBJ2-3,CASSLAGTQGTWGDTQYF,TGCGCCAGCAGCTTGGCAGGGACACAGGGAACCTGGGGAGATACGCAGTATTTT
TRBV19,.,TRBD2,TRBJ2-1,CASSITGLAGSNEQFF,TGTGCCAGTAGTATAACAGGACTAGCGGGAAGCAATGAGCAGTTCTTC
TRBV11-3,.,.,TRBJ2-7,CASSSNAGEQYF,TGTGCCAGCAGCTCTAATGCAGGGGAGCAGTACTTC
TRBV5-6,.,.,TRBJ1-5,CASSFGRQPTQHF,TGTGCCAGCAGTTTCGGCAGGCAGCCAACCCAGCATTTT
TRBV5-1,.,.,TRBJ1-3,CASSPGSSSGNTIYF,TGCGCCAGCAGCCCAGGCAGCAGTTCTGGAAACACCATATATTTT
TRBV28,.,TRBD2,TRBJ2-7,CASGQIGTSGRKQYF,TGTGCCAGCGGCCAAATAGGGACTAGCGGGAGAAAGCAGTACTTC
TRBV2,.,TRBD1,TRBJ1-4,CASRLTGGAEKLFF,TGTGCCAGCAGGTTGACAGGGGGCGCAGAAAAACTGTTTTTT
TRBV28,medium-sized,.,TRBJ2-7,CASSPPGVHEQYF,TGTGCCAGCAGTCCCCCAGGGGTTCACGAGCAGTACTTC
TRBV5-1,.,.,TRBJ2-5,CASSFGQKEETQYF,TGCGCCAGCAGCTTTGGACAGAAGGAAGAGACCCAGTACTTC
TRBV5-1,.,TRBD2,TRBJ2-5,CASSQLAGGETQYF,TGCGCCAGCAGCCAACTAGCGGGGGGGGAGACCCAGTACTTC
TRBV7-9,few,.,TRBJ1-5,CASSPIYGGQPQHF,TGTGCCAGCAGCCCAATCTACGGAGGTCAGCCCCAGCATTTT
TRBV28,.,.,TRBJ1-4,CASSPPLSPANEKLFF,TGTGCCAGCAGTCCCCCCCTCTCACCGGCTAATGAAAAACTGTTTTTT
TRBV19,.,.,TRBJ2-7,CASSIGRQTYEQYF,TGTGCCAGTAGTATAGGTCGCCAGACCTACGAGCAGTACTTC
TRBV10-1,few,.,TRBJ2-2,CASSERATGELFF,TGCGCCAGCAGTGAAAGGGCCACCGGGGAGCTGTTTTTT
TRBV18,.,.,TRBJ2-6,CASSPPTGANVLTF,TGTGCCAGCTCACCACCGACTGGGGCCAACGTCCTGACTTTC
TRBV7-7,.,TRBD1,TRBJ1-1,CASAVGQDTEAFF,TGTGCCAGCGCAGTCGGACAGGACACTGAAGCTTTCTTT
TRBV5-6,once,TRBD2,TRBJ2-2,CASSIEGLAAYKNTGELFF,TGTGCCAGCAGTATCGAGGGACTAGCGGCCTATAAGAACACCGGGGAGCTGTTTTTT
TRBV4-1,.,TRBD1,TRBJ1-5,CASSQTGGAVQPQHF,TGCGCCAGCAGCCAGACAGGGGGCGCAGTACAGCCCCAGCATTTT
TRBV7-2,few,TRBD1,TRBJ2-5,CASSSGQVGETQYF,TGTGCCAGCAGCTCGGGACAGGTGGGAGAGACCCAGTACTTC
TRBV19,.,.,TRBJ1-4,CASRRLSTNEKLFF,TGTGCCAGCCGCAGGTTATCAACTAATGAAAAACTGTTTTTT